The present T cell receptor (beta chain) was sequenced within a study of cytomegalovirus exposure and HLA in healthy donors. Notes on the study in general: In vitro assays verified that three CMV-associated chains recognized CMV antigens specifically. Later analysis suggested links between common viral pathogens and several top significant clusters. Most TCRs appeared rarely, but some public TCRs recurred in many donors.

As for this clone: Its antigen is still unknown.

The PCR had 60 Vbeta and 13 Jbeta primers. The assay was immunoSEQ multiplex PCR, and TCRdb's table has in-frame clones only and misses some. The table includes 100,000 to 150,000 clones, 73% detected once. Though probably carrying unrecorded immune exposures, donors were nominally healthy at sampling. Looked up from germline, CDR1 is SGHTA and CDR2 is FQGTGA. The CDR3 is 14 residues long. After removal of 6 bases from V and 3 bases from J, the junction contained 7 bases not matched to a gene. Sequenced: PBMCs. The TCR comes from a man aged 55 to 70 in good health and CMV-seropositive. This chain uses TRBV7-3 with TRBJ1-2, with 7 bases aligning to TRBD1. The CDR3 DNA follows: TGTGCCAGCAGTCCCGAGGGGACAGACTATGGCTACACCTTC. Translating gives CASSPEGTDYGYTF.